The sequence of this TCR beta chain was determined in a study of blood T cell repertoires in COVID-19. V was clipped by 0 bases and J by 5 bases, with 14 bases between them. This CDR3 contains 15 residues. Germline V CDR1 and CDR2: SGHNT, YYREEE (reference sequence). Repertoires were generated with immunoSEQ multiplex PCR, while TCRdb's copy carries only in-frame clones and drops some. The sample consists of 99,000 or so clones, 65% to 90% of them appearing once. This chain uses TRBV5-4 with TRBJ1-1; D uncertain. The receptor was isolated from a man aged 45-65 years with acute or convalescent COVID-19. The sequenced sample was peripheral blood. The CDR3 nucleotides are TGTGCCAGCAGCTTGGCCCCCGTTCCGGGGACTGAAGCTTTCTTT. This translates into CASSLAPVPGTEAFF.